What follows are 27 T cell receptor beta chains derived from one specimen sequenced in a study of blood T cell repertoires in COVID-19. The protocol was immunoSEQ multiplex PCR, while the TCRdb copy is restricted to in-frame clones and leaves out a portion. The profile covers approximately 150,000 clones, with 78% appearing a single time and approximately 2% taken by the ten largest. The specimen sequenced was peripheral blood. These receptors were collected from a woman aged 55-75 years with acute or convalescent COVID-19.

The CDR3 DNA reads TGTGCCAGTAACAAGGGGCAGGGATTAAACAATGAGCAGTTCTTC. Translated: CASNKGQGLNNEQFF. The chain couples TRBV19 to TRBJ2-1; D perhaps matches TRBD1 (5 bases). This CDR3 has 15 amino acids. Trimming took off 7 bases at V and 5 bases at J, with 18 bases between the two ends. CDR1 LNHDA and CDR2 SQIVND come from the germline V gene (reference sequence).

This rearrangement joins TRBV15 to TRBJ1-2; 8 bases align to TRBD1. This CDR3 region has 14 residues. V dropped 0 bases and J dropped 10; count of bases not matched to a gene: 7. The germline gives CDR1 LNHNV, CDR2 YYDKDF (reference sequence). The CDR3 loop reads CATSRDTGQAAYTF. The CDR3 DNA is TGTGCCACCAGCAGAGATACGGGACAGGCGGCCTACACCTTC.

The chain couples TRBV27 to TRBJ2-1; 8 bases fit TRBD2. Trimming took 5 bases from V and 4 from J; bases not matched to a gene: 10. Germline V gene lookup returns CDR1 MNHEY and CDR2 SMNVEV (reference sequence). The CDR3 has 16 residues. The CDR3 coding sequence is TGTGCCAGCAGTCCACAAGCGGGAGCGGGGTACAATGAGCAGTTCTTC. Residues: CASSPQAGAGYNEQFF.

This clone was recorded a few times. This chain links TRBV5-1 with TRBJ2-1, with 15 bases fitting TRBD2. The CDR3 is 17 amino acids. In germline, CDR1 is SGHRS, CDR2 YFSETQ. V lost 4 bases and J lost 7; bases outside the gene matches: 9. In DNA form, the CDR3 reads TGCGCCAGCAGCCCGTCCGGACTAGCGGGAGGGGGGAATGAGCAGTTCTTC. This encodes CASSPSGLAGGGNEQFF.

V usage is TRBV19 and J usage is TRBJ1-5; tentatively, D is TRBD1 (6 bases). V dropped 4 bases and J dropped 0 bases, with 10 bases sitting between them. Germline CDR1 and CDR2: LNHDA and SQIVND (reference sequence). The CDR3 has 15 amino acids. The CDR3 nucleotides read TGTGCCAGTAGTACCCACAGGGCTAGCAATCAGCCCCAGCATTTT. This encodes CASSTHRASNQPQHF.

DNA of the CDR3: TGTGCCAGCAGGGAGGGATTTTTTGGCTACACCTTC. This translates into CASREGFFGYTF. V gene TRBV27 combines with J gene TRBJ1-2; D remains ambiguous. This CDR3 has 12 amino acids. Trimming pared 6 bases from V and 7 bases from J, leaving 12 bases between. Germline values: CDR1 MNHEY, CDR2 SMNVEV (reference sequence).

The V gene is TRBV30, the J gene TRBJ2-7; tentatively, D is TRBD2 (7 bases). CDR1 is GTSNPN, CDR2 SVGIG, per germline (reference sequence). The CDR3 spans 15 residues. The germline V and J ends were trimmed by 4 bases and 2 bases, with 18 bases remaining between them. CDR3 sequence reads: CAWKGGRAATYEQYF. CDR3 in DNA: TGTGCCTGGAAGGGGGGGAGGGCGGCCACCTACGAGCAGTACTTC.

The chain couples TRBV7-8 to TRBJ2-6; D is unclear. Germline loops: CDR1 SGHVS, CDR2 FQNEAQ. This CDR3 comprises 17 residues. Trimming took 1 base from V and 1 from J, leaving 11 bases between them. The DNA for the CDR3 is TGTGCCAGCAGCTTAGGTGGGTCCGGGTCTGGGGCCAACGTCCTGACTTTC. Amino acids: CASSLGGSGSGANVLTF.

The chain uses TRBV2 and TRBJ2-7; D remains unclear. Trimming stripped 3 bases from V and 4 bases from J, with 10 bases between. Germline V gives CDR1 SNHLY, CDR2 FYNNEI. The CDR3 runs 13 residues. The CDR3 sequence: CASSDGPWYEQYF. The CDR3 nucleotides are TGTGCCAGCAGTGATGGCCCCTGGTACGAGCAGTACTTC.

This clone came up once. The chain carries TRBV7-9 and TRBJ2-2, with a possible D match to TRBD1 (5 bases). Germline lookup yields CDR1 SEHNR and CDR2 FQNEAQ (reference sequence). The length of the CDR3 is 16 residues. The ends were cut back, 4 bases at V and 3 bases at J, with 15 bases in the middle. As DNA, the CDR3 is TGTGCCAGCAGCTCATACCCAGGGCTCGACACCGGGGAGCTGTTTTTT. Encoded protein: CASSSYPGLDTGELFF.

CDR3 region: CASSQGQALDTDTQYF. The CDR3 DNA sequence: TGTGCCAGCAGTCAAGGACAGGCTCTCGACACAGATACGCAGTATTTT. The J gene is TRBJ2-3, the V gene TRBV2; 7 nucleotides match TRBD1. This CDR3 comprises 16 residues. Germline CDR1 reads SNHLY; CDR2 reads FYNNEI. V dropped 5 bases and J dropped 2; count of bases not matched to a gene: 10.

The chain is built from TRBV7-2 and TRBJ2-2, with TRBD1 matching 7 bases. V gave up 5 bases and J gave up 6 bases; unmatched junction bases: 9. This CDR3 comprises 15 residues. Germline loops: CDR1 SGHTA, CDR2 FQGNSA. In DNA form, the CDR3 reads TGTGCCAGCAGCGCTACATTTCAGGGGGCCGGGGAGCTGTTTTTT. It encodes CASSATFQGAGELFF.

V gene TRBV19 combines with J gene TRBJ2-7, with D uncertain. The CDR3 totals 13 residues. V was pared by 3 bases and J by 5 bases, with 11 bases between. The germline CDR1 and CDR2 sequences are LNHDA and SQIVND (reference sequence). The CDR3 sequence: CASSIRGFDEQYF. CDR3 DNA: TGTGCCAGTAGTATTCGCGGTTTCGACGAGCAGTACTTC.

The chain employs TRBV28 and TRBJ1-1; tentative D call: TRBD1 (6 bases). Trimming cost V 5 bases and J 10 bases, with 11 bases left between them. Germline loops: CDR1 MDHEN, CDR2 SYDVKM. The CDR3 has 11 residues. Here the CDR3 DNA reads TGTGCCAGCAGTCAGGGGTTGGTAGCTTTCTTT. Amino acid sequence: CASSQGLVAFF.

The chain combines TRBV4-2 with TRBJ2-1, with 10 bases that match TRBD2. This CDR3 contains 17 residues. Germline V gives CDR1 LGHNA, CDR2 YNFKEQ. V lost 4 bases, J lost 8 bases, and 14 bases stayed unmatched. CDR3 sequence reads: CASSRSQRGLAGDEQFF. The CDR3 DNA reads TGTGCCAGCAGCCGATCCCAGAGGGGGCTAGCGGGAGATGAGCAGTTCTTC.

The rearrangement links TRBV5-4 to TRBJ2-5, with D hard to call. The germline gives CDR1 SGHNT, CDR2 YYREEE (reference sequence). V was cut by 0 bases and J by 3 bases, with 6 bases left in between. The CDR3 length is 13 residues. The CDR3 loop is CASSLVNEETQYF. DNA of the CDR3: TGTGCCAGCAGCTTGGTTAATGAAGAGACCCAGTACTTC.

On this clone: Other nucleotide sequences from this sample produce the same CDR3. In DNA, the CDR3 is TGTGCCAGCAGCGTAGAGCTGAACACTGAAGCTTTCTTT. This codes for CASSVELNTEAFF. This chain links TRBV9 with TRBJ1-1; D gene uncertain. Germline values: CDR1 SGDLS, CDR2 YYNGEE. The CDR3 has 13 amino acids. V lost 0 bases and J lost 0, with 3 bases in between.

J is TRBJ1-3 and V is TRBV3-1 (or the pseudogene TRBV3-2), with D possibly being TRBD1 (6 bases). V dropped 2 bases and J dropped 5 bases, with 25 bases sitting between them. Germline values: CDR1 LGHDT, CDR2 YNNKEL (reference sequence). The CDR3 has 19 residues. CDR3 sequence: CASSQRGIGSGQQRNTIYF. The DNA for the CDR3 is TGTGCCAGCAGCCAAAGAGGGATAGGTTCGGGACAACAAAGAAACACCATATATTTT.

The chain uses TRBV4-1 and TRBJ1-3, with a possible D match to TRBD1 (5 bases). The CDR3 has 16 amino acids. Looked up from germline, CDR1 is MGHRA and CDR2 is YSYEKL. V lost 1 base and J lost 0, with 10 bases in between. The DNA of the CDR3 is TGCGCCAGCAGCCAAGGTCGGGGGTCCTCTGGAAACACCATATATTTT. It encodes CASSQGRGSSGNTIYF.

The chain links TRBV12-5 to TRBJ2-7; TRBD1 aligns across 10 bases. V gave up 1 base and J gave up 7 bases; unmatched junction bases: 31. Germline loops: CDR1 LGHNT, CDR2 FRNRAP. This CDR3 contains 23 residues. CDR3 bases: TGTGCTAGTGGTTTGGACCCCGACAGGGGGCACGATACGCGGCTGAATAAACCAGGGGAGCAGTACTTC. It encodes CASGLDPDRGHDTRLNKPGEQYF.

The chain joins TRBV4-2 to TRBJ2-3, with 9 bases lining up with TRBD2. The length of the CDR3 is 18 residues. V trimming: 0 bases; J trimming: 7 bases; junction bases outside the gene matches: 14. Germline V lookup: CDR1 LGHNA, CDR2 YNFKEQ. The CDR3: CASSQDMGGAGGRNTQYF. The CDR3 coding sequence is TGTGCCAGCAGCCAAGATATGGGCGGAGCGGGAGGACGGAATACGCAGTATTTT.

The V and J genes are TRBV6-5 and TRBJ1-2; the D gene is possibly TRBD1 (6 bases). From germline, CDR1 is MNHEY and CDR2 SVGAGI. V was shortened by 7 bases and J by 4 bases, with 19 bases between the two germline ends. The CDR3 contains 15 residues. The DNA of the CDR3 is TGTGCCAGCAAGGTCACAGGGTCCGAGGGCTATGGCTACACCTTC. This codes for CASKVTGSEGYGYTF.

In this sample, this clone turned up a few times. CDR3 amino acids: CTSSQQGTAF. The CDR3 coding sequence is TGCACCAGCAGCCAACAAGGGACTGCCTTC. The rearrangement uses TRBV1 and TRBJ2-7; the table's TRBD2 call for D was not verified on the DNA. TRBV1 is an annotated pseudogene. This CDR3 is 10 amino acids long.

DNA for the CDR3: TGTGCCAGCAGGGGACAGGGTTACAATGAGCAGTTCTTC. Translating it yields CASRGQGYNEQFF. This rearrangement joins TRBV28 to TRBJ2-1; 9 bases line up with TRBD1. J was trimmed by 4 bases and V by 6 bases; bases with no gene match: 1. The CDR3 is made up of 13 amino acids. From germline, CDR1 is MDHEN and CDR2 SYDVKM.

This clone was detected once. The CDR3 DNA is TGTGCCAGCAGTTACTCGGTAGCGGGAGGAGCGAATGAGCAGTTCTTC. Translated, it gives CASSYSVAGGANEQFF. The chain combines TRBV6-5 with TRBJ2-1, with TRBD2 matching 10 bases. Germline CDR1 is MNHEY and CDR2 is SVGAGI. The CDR3 totals 16 residues. Trimming took 0 bases from V and 7 from J; bases not matched to a gene: 6.

This chain uses TRBV20-1 with TRBJ2-1; D perhaps matches TRBD1 (6 bases). Trimming removed 3 bases at V and 0 bases at J, with 15 bases between. CDR1 and CDR2 from the germline V gene are DFQATT and SNEGSKA (reference sequence). This CDR3 is built from 16 residues. In nucleotides, the CDR3 is TGCAGTGCTAGTGGGACACTTATTAGCTCCTACAATGAGCAGTTCTTC. The encoded protein is CSASGTLISSYNEQFF.

This chain connects TRBV5-4 to TRBJ1-4; tentatively, D is TRBD1 (6 bases). Germline V lookup: CDR1 SGHNT, CDR2 YYREEE (reference sequence). Trimming pared 4 bases from V and 7 bases from J, leaving 14 bases between. The CDR3 loop spans 14 amino acids. CDR3 sequence: CASSPQGFGEKLFF. In DNA form, the CDR3 reads TGTGCCAGCAGCCCCCAGGGGTTTGGTGAAAAACTGTTTTTT.